Listed below are T cell receptor beta chains from one sample, sequenced in a study of T-cell reconstitution after alpha-beta-depleted transplantation in children. Via MiXCR, TCRdb re-called the PCR reads, giving one row per CDR3 protein. The table has around 960,000 distinct CDR3 sequences, about 29% seen once. Here the sequenced sample was PBMCs, mostly from graft donor cells, taken 360 days after TCRalphabeta/CD19-depleted stem cell transplant. The receptors here all came from a boy in the first two years of life who had a stem cell transplant for SCID, so the T cells may come from the graft donor. The CDR3 runs from the conserved cysteine through the conserved F or W. D genes are given only for firm matches. Clone size is given for some rows only: seen once, a few or many times, or a class if the clone is expanded.

j_call d_call v_call clone_size cdr3_aa cdr3_nt
TRBJ1-2 NA TRBV6-5 NA CASSYSKGRGYTF TGTGCCAGCAGTTACTCGAAGGGTCGGGGCTACACCTTC
TRBJ2-7 TRBD1 TRBV7-6 few CASSLNPGQLGSYEQYF TGTGCCAGCAGCCTAAACCCGGGACAGCTTGGGTCCTACGAGCAGTACTTC
TRBJ2-1 TRBD2 TRBV29-1 many CSVGEGTSYNEQFF TGCAGCGTGGGGGAGGGGACCTCCTACAATGAGCAGTTCTTC
TRBJ2-3 TRBD2 TRBV4-3 NA CASSQDRAGGRDTQYF TGCGCCAGCAGCCAAGATCGAGCGGGGGGACGGGATACGCAGTATTTT
TRBJ2-1 TRBD1 TRBV28 few CASSRGTGDNEQFF TGTGCCAGCAGTCGCGGGACAGGGGACAATGAGCAGTTCTTC
TRBJ2-5 NA TRBV7-2 few CASSLSPGPETQYF TGTGCCAGCAGCTTAAGCCCAGGTCCAGAGACCCAGTACTTC
TRBJ2-5 NA TRBV28 NA CASSSPLGETQYF TGTGCCAGCAGTTCTCCCTTAGGAGAGACCCAGTACTTC
TRBJ1-2 NA TRBV12-3/TRBV12-4 NA CASSLGEGPNYGYTF TGTGCCAGCAGTTTAGGTGAAGGGCCTAACTATGGCTACACCTTC
TRBJ2-1 NA TRBV7-2 few CASSLAIHNEQFF TGTGCCAGCAGCTTAGCAATCCACAATGAGCAGTTCTTC
TRBJ1-5 TRBD1 TRBV4-1 NA CASSQDLGQGGLRSNQPQHF TGCGCCAGCAGCCAAGATCTAGGACAGGGGGGCCTCAGGAGCAATCAGCCCCAGCATTTT
TRBJ2-1 NA TRBV4-3 NA CASSQGGHGEGEYNEQFF TGCGCCAGCAGCCAAGGGGGGCACGGGGAAGGGGAGTACAATGAGCAGTTCTTC
TRBJ2-3 TRBD2 TRBV4-2 many CASSQDLQRGYTDTQYF TGTGCCAGCAGCCAAGATTTACAGCGGGGGTACACAGATACGCAGTATTTT
TRBJ2-3 TRBD1 TRBV12-3/TRBV12-4 NA CASSTGGEDTQYF TGTGCCAGCAGTACAGGGGGCGAAGATACGCAGTATTTT
TRBJ2-7 NA TRBV7-9 NA CASSLTPPRDGSYEQYF TGTGCCAGCAGCTTAACCCCGCCGCGGGACGGATCCTACGAGCAGTACTTC
TRBJ2-1 NA TRBV4-1 NA CASSQDVRSGLGNEQFF TGCGCCAGCAGCCAAGACGTTAGATCCGGGCTGGGGAATGAGCAGTTCTTC
TRBJ2-5 NA TRBV5-1 NA CASSLGTRGRGGETQYF TGCGCCAGCAGCTTGGGGACCCGAGGTCGTGGCGGAGAGACCCAGTACTTC
TRBJ2-2 NA TRBV7-3 NA CASSSPGSGELFF TGTGCCAGCAGCTCCCCAGGGTCCGGGGAGCTGTTTTTT
TRBJ1-6 TRBD1 TRBV5-1 NA CASSWMPGQGNSPFHF TGCGCCAGCAGCTGGATGCCGGGACAGGGGAATTCACCCTTCCACTTT
TRBJ2-3 TRBD1 TRBV28 many CASRIRGYDTQYF TGTGCCAGCAGGATCAGGGGGTACGATACGCAGTATTTT
TRBJ1-3 NA TRBV4-1 NA CASSQVTDSGNTIYF TGCGCCAGCAGCCAAGTGACCGACTCTGGAAACACCATATATTTT
TRBJ2-2 TRBD2 TRBV4-3 few CASSPKAGGDTGELFF TGCGCCAGCAGCCCAAAGGCGGGGGGGGACACCGGGGAGCTGTTTTTT
TRBJ1-1 NA TRBV11-1 NA CASSLGWGGGSGNTEAFF TGTGCCAGCAGCTTAGGCTGGGGCGGGGGCTCGGGGAACACTGAAGCTTTCTTT
TRBJ2-3 TRBD1 TRBV12-3/TRBV12-4 once CASSLGGGARADTQYF TGTGCCAGCAGTTTAGGAGGGGGCGCTAGGGCAGATACGCAGTATTTT
TRBJ2-3 NA TRBV7-8 NA CASSLETETGTDTQYF TGTGCCAGCAGCTTAGAAACGGAGACTGGCACAGATACGCAGTATTTT
TRBJ2-5 TRBD2 TRBV20-1 few CSASRTSGGETQYF TGCAGTGCTAGCCGGACTAGCGGGGGGGAGACCCAGTACTTC
TRBJ1-4 NA TRBV27 few CASSQTGEKLFF TGTGCCAGCAGTCAAACAGGCGAAAAACTGTTTTTT